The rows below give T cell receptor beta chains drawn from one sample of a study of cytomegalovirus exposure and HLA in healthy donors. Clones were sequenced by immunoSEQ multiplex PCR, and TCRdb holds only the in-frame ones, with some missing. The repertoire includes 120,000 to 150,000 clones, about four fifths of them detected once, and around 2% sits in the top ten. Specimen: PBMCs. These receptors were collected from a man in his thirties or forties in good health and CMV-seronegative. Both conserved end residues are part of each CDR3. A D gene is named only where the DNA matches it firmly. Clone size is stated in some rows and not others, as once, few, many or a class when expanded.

CDR3 protein: CASSSPGGYGYPF
CDR3 DNA: TGTGCCAGCAGCTCCCCGGGGGGCTATGGCTACCCCTTC
V gene: TRBV7-3
clone size: -
D gene: -
J gene: TRBJ1-2

CDR3 protein: CASSVEFSYEQYF
CDR3 DNA: TGTGCCAGCAGTGTGGAGTTCTCCTACGAGCAGTACTTC
V gene: TRBV6-5
clone size: -
D gene: -
J gene: TRBJ2-7

CDR3 protein: CASSPTPSENEQFF
CDR3 DNA: TGTGCCAGCAGTCCAACCCCTAGCGAAAATGAGCAGTTCTTC
V gene: TRBV27
clone size: -
D gene: -
J gene: TRBJ2-1

CDR3 protein: CASSTGTGGYTDTQYF
CDR3 DNA: TGTGCCAGTAGTACTGGGACAGGGGGCTACACAGATACGCAGTATTTT
V gene: TRBV19
clone size: -
D gene: TRBD1
J gene: TRBJ2-3

CDR3 protein: CASSLDGGRGTDTQYF
CDR3 DNA: TGCGCCAGCAGCTTGGATGGGGGGAGAGGCACAGATACGCAGTATTTT
V gene: TRBV5-1
clone size: -
D gene: -
J gene: TRBJ2-3

CDR3 protein: CASSYYGRQETQYF
CDR3 DNA: TGTGCCAGCAGTTACTACGGGAGACAAGAGACCCAGTACTTC
V gene: TRBV6-5
clone size: -
D gene: -
J gene: TRBJ2-5

CDR3 protein: CASRTAAGEETQYF
CDR3 DNA: TGTGCCAGCAGGACGGCTGCGGGAGAGGAGACCCAGTACTTC
V gene: TRBV5-4
clone size: -
D gene: TRBD2
J gene: TRBJ2-5

CDR3 protein: CASLTLAGGWDEQFF
CDR3 DNA: TGTGCCAGCCTCACCCTAGCGGGAGGGTGGGATGAGCAGTTCTTC
V gene: TRBV27
clone size: -
D gene: TRBD2
J gene: TRBJ2-1

CDR3 protein: CASSHGTSGGAHEQYF
CDR3 DNA: TGCGCCAGCAGCCACGGGACTAGCGGGGGGGCTCACGAGCAGTACTTC
V gene: TRBV5-1
clone size: -
D gene: TRBD2
J gene: TRBJ2-7

CDR3 protein: CASRGDEQFF
CDR3 DNA: TGTGCCAGCAGAGGGGATGAGCAGTTCTTC
V gene: TRBV7-9
clone size: -
D gene: -
J gene: TRBJ2-1

CDR3 protein: CSVESSGANVLTF
CDR3 DNA: TGCAGCGTTGAGAGCTCTGGGGCCAACGTCCTGACTTTC
V gene: TRBV29-1
clone size: -
D gene: -
J gene: TRBJ2-6

CDR3 protein: CAWSVNSNQPQNF
CDR3 DNA: TGTGCCTGGAGTGTGAATAGCAATCAGCCCCAGAATTTT
V gene: TRBV30
clone size: -
D gene: -
J gene: TRBJ1-5

CDR3 protein: CASSQDPGTSTYTQYF
CDR3 DNA: TGTGCCAGCAGCCAAGATCCCGGGACTAGCACCTATACGCAGTATTTT
V gene: TRBV14
clone size: -
D gene: TRBD2
J gene: TRBJ2-3

CDR3 protein: CASSLGQGGTEAFF
CDR3 DNA: TGCGCCAGCAGCTTAGGCCAGGGTGGCACTGAAGCTTTCTTT
V gene: TRBV5-1
clone size: -
D gene: -
J gene: TRBJ1-1

CDR3 protein: CAISPSGSGGHNEQFF
CDR3 DNA: TGTGCCATCAGTCCCTCGGGTAGCGGGGGGCACAATGAGCAGTTCTTC
V gene: TRBV10-3
clone size: -
D gene: TRBD2
J gene: TRBJ2-1

CDR3 protein: CASSPSPVAGDFIYEQYF
CDR3 DNA: TGTGCCAGCAGTCCTTCTCCGGTAGCGGGAGATTTCATCTACGAGCAGTACTTC
V gene: TRBV27
clone size: -
D gene: TRBD2
J gene: TRBJ2-7

CDR3 protein: CAIRRPGAGELFF
CDR3 DNA: TGTGCCATCAGACGCCCGGGTGCCGGGGAGCTGTTTTTT
V gene: TRBV10-3
clone size: few
D gene: -
J gene: TRBJ2-2

CDR3 protein: CASSPPVFNRGHDEQYF
CDR3 DNA: TGTGCCAGCTCACCACCGGTCTTTAACAGGGGGCACGACGAGCAGTACTTC
V gene: TRBV18
clone size: -
D gene: TRBD1
J gene: TRBJ2-7

CDR3 protein: CASSAGQGGEQYF
CDR3 DNA: TGTGCCAGCAGTGCCGGACAGGGCGGCGAGCAGTACTTC
V gene: TRBV28
clone size: -
D gene: TRBD1
J gene: TRBJ2-7

CDR3 protein: CASSVDPGGYAEAFF
CDR3 DNA: TGTGCCAGCAGCGTAGATCCAGGGGGCTACGCTGAAGCTTTCTTT
V gene: TRBV9
clone size: -
D gene: TRBD1
J gene: TRBJ1-1

CDR3 protein: CASSLASGQGWSGANVLTF
CDR3 DNA: TGCGCCAGCAGCTTGGCCTCGGGACAGGGGTGGTCTGGGGCCAACGTCCTGACTTTC
V gene: TRBV5-1
clone size: -
D gene: TRBD1
J gene: TRBJ2-6

CDR3 protein: CASRLAGVTDTQYF
CDR3 DNA: TGTGCCAGTAGGCTAGCGGGAGTTACAGATACGCAGTATTTT
V gene: TRBV6-6
clone size: -
D gene: TRBD2
J gene: TRBJ2-3

CDR3 protein: CASSFRQAGYTF
CDR3 DNA: TGTGCCAGCAGCTTTCGACAGGCTGGCTACACCTTC
V gene: TRBV7-9
clone size: -
D gene: -
J gene: TRBJ1-2

CDR3 protein: CASSQGQGDTQYF
CDR3 DNA: TGCGCCAGCAGCCAAGGGCAGGGAGATACGCAGTATTTT
V gene: TRBV4-1
clone size: -
D gene: -
J gene: TRBJ2-3

CDR3 protein: CASSPTGGNQPQHF
CDR3 DNA: TGTGCCAGCAGTCCGACAGGGGGTAATCAGCCCCAGCATTTT
V gene: TRBV6-1
clone size: -
D gene: TRBD1
J gene: TRBJ1-5

CDR3 protein: CASSLNPGRNYGYTF
CDR3 DNA: TGTGCCAGCAGCCTAAATCCAGGAAGGAACTATGGCTACACCTTC
V gene: TRBV7-3
clone size: -
D gene: -
J gene: TRBJ1-2

CDR3 protein: CASSSGQPGNTIYF
CDR3 DNA: TGCGCCAGCAGCTCGGGACAGCCTGGAAACACCATATATTTT
V gene: TRBV5-1
clone size: few
D gene: TRBD1
J gene: TRBJ1-3

CDR3 protein: CASSLVVRAEPMNTEAFF
CDR3 DNA: TGCGCCAGCAGCTTGGTAGTACGTGCGGAACCCATGAACACTGAAGCTTTCTTT
V gene: TRBV5-1
clone size: -
D gene: -
J gene: TRBJ1-1

CDR3 protein: CTSSQAKTPARRSYEQYF
CDR3 DNA: TGCACCAGCAGCCAAGCGAAAACTCCCGCCCGGAGGTCCTACGAGCAGTACTTC
V gene: TRBV1
clone size: -
D gene: -
J gene: TRBJ2-7

CDR3 protein: CASSPPLGALVVSGANVLTF
CDR3 DNA: TGTGCCAGCTCACCACCACTTGGGGCACTCGTTGTTTCTGGGGCCAACGTCCTGACTTTC
V gene: TRBV18
clone size: -
D gene: -
J gene: TRBJ2-6

CDR3 protein: CASRSGTGGGQPQHF
CDR3 DNA: TGTGCCAGTAGATCCGGGACAGGGGGCGGCCAGCCCCAGCATTTT
V gene: TRBV19
clone size: -
D gene: TRBD1
J gene: TRBJ1-5

CDR3 protein: CASSYSRGRSSYEQYF
CDR3 DNA: TGTGCCAGCAGTTACTCGAGGGGGCGAAGCTCCTACGAGCAGTACTTC
V gene: TRBV6-5
clone size: -
D gene: TRBD1
J gene: TRBJ2-7

CDR3 protein: CASNRMNTEAFF
CDR3 DNA: TGTGCCAGCAACAGGATGAACACTGAAGCTTTCTTT
V gene: TRBV2
clone size: few
D gene: -
J gene: TRBJ1-1

CDR3 protein: CASLKDSGAVNTEAFF
CDR3 DNA: TGTGCCAGCCTAAAAGATAGCGGGGCGGTGAACACTGAAGCTTTCTTT
V gene: TRBV28
clone size: -
D gene: -
J gene: TRBJ1-1

CDR3 protein: CATSSPLTGRRVKLFF
CDR3 DNA: TGTGCCACCAGCAGTCCACTGACAGGGCGAAGAGTAAAACTGTTTTTT
V gene: TRBV15
clone size: -
D gene: TRBD1
J gene: TRBJ1-4

CDR3 protein: CTSSQPLAGGPQETQYF
CDR3 DNA: TGCACCAGCAGCCAACCTTTAGCGGGAGGGCCCCAAGAGACCCAGTACTTC
V gene: TRBV1
clone size: -
D gene: -
J gene: TRBJ2-5

CDR3 protein: CASGDTGGGLTFTDTQYF
CDR3 DNA: TGTGCCAGCGGGGATACGGGGGGGGGCCTGACCTTCACAGATACGCAGTATTTT
V gene: TRBV25-1
clone size: once
D gene: TRBD2
J gene: TRBJ2-3

CDR3 protein: CASSPDRLSYEQYF
CDR3 DNA: TGTGCCAGCAGCCCGGACAGACTTTCCTACGAGCAGTACTTC
V gene: TRBV11-2
clone size: -
D gene: -
J gene: TRBJ2-7

CDR3 protein: CASSPPEGGAPGELFF
CDR3 DNA: TGTGCCAGCAGCCCCCCTGAAGGGGGCGCCCCCGGGGAGCTGTTTTTT
V gene: TRBV7-6
clone size: -
D gene: TRBD1
J gene: TRBJ2-2

CDR3 protein: CASSFHSGSYNEQFF
CDR3 DNA: TGTGCCAGCAGCTTTCATAGCGGATCCTACAATGAGCAGTTCTTC
V gene: TRBV5-6
clone size: once
D gene: -
J gene: TRBJ2-1

CDR3 protein: CASSSTAQRGLGDTQYF
CDR3 DNA: TGTGCCAGCAGTAGCACTGCTCAGCGGGGTTTGGGAGATACGCAGTATTTT
V gene: TRBV2
clone size: -
D gene: TRBD2
J gene: TRBJ2-3

CDR3 protein: CATSAGLAGFNEQFF
CDR3 DNA: TGTGCCACCAGCGCGGGACTAGCGGGGTTCAATGAGCAGTTCTTC
V gene: TRBV15
clone size: -
D gene: TRBD2
J gene: TRBJ2-1

CDR3 protein: CSVERGNEQFF
CDR3 DNA: TGCAGCGTGGAAAGGGGGAATGAGCAGTTCTTC
V gene: TRBV29-1
clone size: once
D gene: -
J gene: TRBJ2-1

CDR3 protein: CASTRKLAGFAGELFF
CDR3 DNA: TGTGCCAGCACCAGAAAACTAGCGGGGTTTGCCGGGGAGCTGTTTTTT
V gene: TRBV2
clone size: -
D gene: TRBD2
J gene: TRBJ2-2

CDR3 protein: CASSLVSGTNYGYTF
CDR3 DNA: TGTGCCAGCAGCTTAGTATCAGGGACTAACTATGGCTACACCTTC
V gene: TRBV7-2
clone size: -
D gene: -
J gene: TRBJ1-2

CDR3 protein: CASSQPGARSTYEQYF
CDR3 DNA: TGTGCCAGCAGCCAACCAGGGGCTAGGTCCACCTACGAGCAGTACTTC
V gene: TRBV25-1
clone size: -
D gene: -
J gene: TRBJ2-7

CDR3 protein: CSVVVFPGQNGETQYF
CDR3 DNA: TGCAGCGTGGTTGTGTTTCCGGGACAAAATGGAGAGACCCAGTACTTC
V gene: TRBV29-1
clone size: -
D gene: -
J gene: TRBJ2-5

CDR3 protein: CASSAIQGNTEAFF
CDR3 DNA: TGCGCCAGCAGCGCCATACAGGGGAACACTGAAGCTTTCTTT
V gene: TRBV5-1
clone size: -
D gene: -
J gene: TRBJ1-1

CDR3 protein: CASSPGSLQETQYF
CDR3 DNA: TGCGCCAGCAGCCCCGGTAGTTTACAAGAGACCCAGTACTTC
V gene: TRBV5-1
clone size: -
D gene: -
J gene: TRBJ2-5

CDR3 protein: CASSEVSWAPSDLADTQYF
CDR3 DNA: TGTGCCAGCAGTGAAGTTAGTTGGGCTCCCTCCGATTTAGCAGATACGCAGTATTTT
V gene: TRBV2
clone size: -
D gene: -
J gene: TRBJ2-3

CDR3 protein: CASSDRDSHQPQHF
CDR3 DNA: TGTGCCAGCTCAGATCGGGACAGCCATCAGCCCCAGCATTTT
V gene: TRBV18
clone size: few
D gene: TRBD1
J gene: TRBJ1-5

CDR3 protein: CASSVMSGKRNEQFF
CDR3 DNA: TGCGCCAGCAGCGTGATGTCCGGGAAGCGCAATGAGCAGTTCTTC
V gene: TRBV5-1
clone size: -
D gene: -
J gene: TRBJ2-1

CDR3 protein: CASSPDSTSYEQYF
CDR3 DNA: TGCGCCAGCAGCCCGGACAGTACCTCCTACGAGCAGTACTTC
V gene: TRBV5-1
clone size: -
D gene: -
J gene: TRBJ2-7

CDR3 protein: CASSVTYEQYF
CDR3 DNA: TGTGCCAGCAGCGTTACCTACGAGCAGTACTTC
V gene: TRBV2
clone size: -
D gene: -
J gene: TRBJ2-7

CDR3 protein: CASSVQDRMNTEAFF
CDR3 DNA: TGCGCCAGCAGCGTCCAGGACAGGATGAACACTGAAGCTTTCTTT
V gene: TRBV5-1
clone size: -
D gene: TRBD1
J gene: TRBJ1-1

CDR3 protein: CASSLVLSYEQYF
CDR3 DNA: TGTGCCAGCAGCTTAGTCTTGTCCTACGAGCAGTACTTC
V gene: TRBV6-1
clone size: -
D gene: -
J gene: TRBJ2-7